The rows below give T cell receptor beta chains drawn from one sample of a study of HIV-infected patients and healthy controls. TCRdb itself ran the 5' RACE reads through MiXCR, one entry per CDR3 protein. The table has some 10,000 distinct CDR3 sequences, around 9.3% seen once. Sequencing used blood, obtained before antiretroviral therapy. The origin of the receptors is an adult with HIV infection. Each CDR3 is given with its conserved first and last residue. A D gene is named only where the DNA matches it firmly. Clone size is not always given. Where it is, it says once, few, many or a class for expanded clones.

cdr3_nt: TGTGCCAGCAGCCGGGCGTACCAAGAGACCCAGTACTTC
cdr3_aa: CASSRAYQETQYF
d_call: NA
v_call: TRBV14
clone_size: medium-sized
j_call: TRBJ2-5

cdr3_nt: TGTGCCAGTAGTCAACGGGAGAGGGTAAATTCACCCCTCCACTTT
cdr3_aa: CASSQRERVNSPLHF
d_call: NA
v_call: TRBV19
clone_size: NA
j_call: TRBJ1-6

cdr3_nt: TGCGCCAGCAGCTGGGGGGACACTGAAGCTTTCTTT
cdr3_aa: CASSWGDTEAFF
d_call: NA
v_call: TRBV5-1
clone_size: few
j_call: TRBJ1-1

cdr3_nt: TGCAGCGTCGTAGGACTAGCGGGAGAAGGCTACGAGCAGTACTTC
cdr3_aa: CSVVGLAGEGYEQYF
d_call: TRBD2
v_call: TRBV29-1
clone_size: few
j_call: TRBJ2-7

cdr3_nt: TGTGCCAGCAGCTTTTCTCCCGGGGAGCTGTTTTTT
cdr3_aa: CASSFSPGELFF
d_call: NA
v_call: TRBV13
clone_size: many
j_call: TRBJ2-2

cdr3_nt: TGTGCCAGCAGCTTGTATGTTCGCGGGGGCCTTTACAATGAGCAGTTCTTC
cdr3_aa: CASSLYVRGGLYNEQFF
d_call: NA
v_call: TRBV5-6
clone_size: many
j_call: TRBJ2-1

cdr3_nt: TGTGCCAGCAGCTCAGCGGGGATTAGCACAGATACGCAGTATTTT
cdr3_aa: CASSSAGISTDTQYF
d_call: TRBD2
v_call: TRBV7-3
clone_size: many
j_call: TRBJ2-3

cdr3_nt: TGTGCCAGCTCACCACCCGCCGGGGGCTCTGAAGCTTTCTTT
cdr3_aa: CASSPPAGGSEAFF
d_call: NA
v_call: TRBV18
clone_size: many
j_call: TRBJ1-1

cdr3_nt: TGTGCCAGCAGTTACAGGGGGTACGAGCAGTACTTC
cdr3_aa: CASSYRGYEQYF
d_call: NA
v_call: TRBV6-2/TRBV6-3
clone_size: many
j_call: TRBJ2-7

cdr3_nt: TGTGCCAGCAGCCCCCGGACAGGGTATTTATACGAGCAGTACTTC
cdr3_aa: CASSPRTGYLYEQYF
d_call: TRBD1
v_call: TRBV3-1
clone_size: many
j_call: TRBJ2-7

cdr3_nt: TGTGCCAGCAGTCCCGGGTCAACGGGTTTCGATGAGCAGTTCTTC
cdr3_aa: CASSPGSTGFDEQFF
d_call: NA
v_call: TRBV27
clone_size: many
j_call: TRBJ2-1

cdr3_nt: TGCAGTGCTGTCGACTTAAGGGCATTCATTGGCTCCTACAATGAGCAGTTCTTC
cdr3_aa: CSAVDLRAFIGSYNEQFF
d_call: NA
v_call: TRBV20-1
clone_size: many
j_call: TRBJ2-1

cdr3_nt: TGCAGCGTTGCTTACGCGAGAGATACGCAGTATTTT
cdr3_aa: CSVAYARDTQYF
d_call: NA
v_call: TRBV29-1
clone_size: many
j_call: TRBJ2-3

cdr3_nt: TGTGCCAGCAGCGTAGAGTTCGGACCCAACCGGGAAGAGACCCAGTACTTC
cdr3_aa: CASSVEFGPNREETQYF
d_call: NA
v_call: TRBV9
clone_size: many
j_call: TRBJ2-5

cdr3_nt: TGTGCCAGCAGCTTGGGCCAGGGCAACTCCTACAATGAGCAGTTCTTC
cdr3_aa: CASSLGQGNSYNEQFF
d_call: NA
v_call: TRBV5-4
clone_size: many
j_call: TRBJ2-1

cdr3_nt: TGCAGTGCTATAACAGGGGTTTGGGCAGAGACCCAGTACTTC
cdr3_aa: CSAITGVWAETQYF
d_call: TRBD1
v_call: TRBV20-1
clone_size: many
j_call: TRBJ2-5

cdr3_nt: TGTGCCAGCAGCTTAGAGAGGGGGATGAAGCCCCAGCATTTT
cdr3_aa: CASSLERGMKPQHF
d_call: NA
v_call: TRBV7-2
clone_size: many
j_call: TRBJ1-5

cdr3_nt: TGTGCCAGCAGCTCCGGACTAGCGGGGCACAATGAGCAGTTCTTC
cdr3_aa: CASSSGLAGHNEQFF
d_call: TRBD2
v_call: TRBV7-3
clone_size: many
j_call: TRBJ2-1

cdr3_nt: TGTGCCAGCAGTCCGGGTTGGGGGGCGGAGGGCGGCTACACCTTC
cdr3_aa: CASSPGWGAEGGYTF
d_call: NA
v_call: TRBV28
clone_size: many
j_call: TRBJ1-2

cdr3_nt: TGTGCCAGCAGTGCTGTACTACAGGGAACCTACGAGCAGTACTTC
cdr3_aa: CASSAVLQGTYEQYF
d_call: NA
v_call: TRBV6-1
clone_size: many
j_call: TRBJ2-7

cdr3_nt: TGTGCCAGCAGCTTTTCTAGCGCTTACAAAGATACGCAGTATTTT
cdr3_aa: CASSFSSAYKDTQYF
d_call: NA
v_call: TRBV7-9
clone_size: many
j_call: TRBJ2-3

cdr3_nt: TGTGCCAGCAGCCCATCAGGGGGCGTCACCTACGAGCAGTACTTC
cdr3_aa: CASSPSGGVTYEQYF
d_call: TRBD1
v_call: TRBV9
clone_size: medium-sized
j_call: TRBJ2-7

cdr3_nt: TGCGCCAGCAGCCGCTGGGGGTCGAACACTGAAGCTTTCTTT
cdr3_aa: CASSRWGSNTEAFF
d_call: NA
v_call: TRBV4-1
clone_size: many
j_call: TRBJ1-1

cdr3_nt: TGCGCCAGCAGCTTGACACCGAACACTGAAGCTTTCTTT
cdr3_aa: CASSLTPNTEAFF
d_call: NA
v_call: TRBV5-1
clone_size: medium-sized
j_call: TRBJ1-1

cdr3_nt: TGTGCCAGCAGCTTAACAGCCCCCGGACAGGGCCCAGATACGCAGTATTTT
cdr3_aa: CASSLTAPGQGPDTQYF
d_call: TRBD1
v_call: TRBV7-3
clone_size: many
j_call: TRBJ2-3

cdr3_nt: TGTGCCAGCAGCTTAAACCTGGGGGACGAGCAGTACTTC
cdr3_aa: CASSLNLGDEQYF
d_call: NA
v_call: TRBV7-6
clone_size: many
j_call: TRBJ2-7

cdr3_nt: TGTGCCAGCAGAGGAGCGGGAGGAGAGAACACCGGGGAGCTGTTTTTT
cdr3_aa: CASRGAGGENTGELFF
d_call: TRBD2
v_call: TRBV28
clone_size: NA
j_call: TRBJ2-2

cdr3_nt: TGCAGCGCATGGGACAGGGCCATGAACACTGAAGCTTTCTTT
cdr3_aa: CSAWDRAMNTEAFF
d_call: TRBD1
v_call: TRBV29-1
clone_size: many
j_call: TRBJ1-1

cdr3_nt: TGTGCCAGCAGCTTAGTTAGGGGACAGGGGTTTGCCGTCGGCTACGAGCAGTACTTC
cdr3_aa: CASSLVRGQGFAVGYEQYF
d_call: TRBD1
v_call: TRBV7-9
clone_size: many
j_call: TRBJ2-7

cdr3_nt: TGTGCCAGCAGTTCTCCCACAGATACGCAGTATTTT
cdr3_aa: CASSSPTDTQYF
d_call: NA
v_call: TRBV28
clone_size: medium-sized
j_call: TRBJ2-3

cdr3_nt: TGCGCCAGCAGCCCAACTACTAGGCGCGAGCAGTACTTC
cdr3_aa: CASSPTTRREQYF
d_call: NA
v_call: TRBV5-1
clone_size: many
j_call: TRBJ2-7

cdr3_nt: TGTGCCAGCACGGCTAGTATAGGGTACGAGCAGTACTTC
cdr3_aa: CASTASIGYEQYF
d_call: NA
v_call: TRBV28
clone_size: many
j_call: TRBJ2-7

cdr3_nt: TGTGCCAGCAGCCCCTACTCGCGGACAGGGCCTATTGGCGATGAGCAGTTCTTC
cdr3_aa: CASSPYSRTGPIGDEQFF
d_call: TRBD1
v_call: TRBV7-8
clone_size: many
j_call: TRBJ2-1

cdr3_nt: TGCGCCAGCAGCCGTGTAGCGGGAGTAGTACAAGAGACCCAGTACTTC
cdr3_aa: CASSRVAGVVQETQYF
d_call: TRBD2
v_call: TRBV4-3
clone_size: many
j_call: TRBJ2-5

cdr3_nt: TGTGCCAGCTCACCGTCCGGGACATACAGCTCCTACGAGCAGTACTTC
cdr3_aa: CASSPSGTYSSYEQYF
d_call: NA
v_call: TRBV18
clone_size: many
j_call: TRBJ2-7

cdr3_nt: TGTGCCAGCACCGTCCGGGGACAGGGGTACAATGAGCAGTTCTTC
cdr3_aa: CASTVRGQGYNEQFF
d_call: TRBD1
v_call: TRBV6-2/TRBV6-3
clone_size: many
j_call: TRBJ2-1

cdr3_nt: TGTGCCAGCGGGCGGGGTCTATCCTACAATGAGCAGTTCTTC
cdr3_aa: CASGRGLSYNEQFF
d_call: NA
v_call: TRBV2
clone_size: medium-sized
j_call: TRBJ2-1

cdr3_nt: TGTGCCAGCAGCTCTAGGACAGCTACTAATGAAAAACTGTTTTTT
cdr3_aa: CASSSRTATNEKLFF
d_call: NA
v_call: TRBV28
clone_size: NA
j_call: TRBJ1-4

cdr3_nt: TGTGCCAGCAGCCAAGCCCCATCGACAGGTTTCTCCTACGAGCAGTACTTC
cdr3_aa: CASSQAPSTGFSYEQYF
d_call: NA
v_call: TRBV14
clone_size: many
j_call: TRBJ2-7

cdr3_nt: TGCGCCAGCAGCTTTGGGACAGACATCTCAGCCAAAAACATTCAGTACTTC
cdr3_aa: CASSFGTDISAKNIQYF
d_call: TRBD1
v_call: TRBV5-1
clone_size: many
j_call: TRBJ2-4

cdr3_nt: TGTGCCAGCAGTTTCCCAGGGGAGTATAATCAGCCCCAGCATTTT
cdr3_aa: CASSFPGEYNQPQHF
d_call: NA
v_call: TRBV28
clone_size: medium-sized
j_call: TRBJ1-5

cdr3_nt: TGTGCCAGCATCCCCCTGGGTGGCGGGGGCCGCCTGGATACGCAGTATTTT
cdr3_aa: CASIPLGGGGRLDTQYF
d_call: NA
v_call: TRBV7-6
clone_size: medium-sized
j_call: TRBJ2-3

cdr3_nt: TGTGCCAGCAGCCAGGCTAGCGGGAATGCCGGGGAGCTGTTTTTT
cdr3_aa: CASSQASGNAGELFF
d_call: TRBD2
v_call: TRBV3-1
clone_size: many
j_call: TRBJ2-2

cdr3_nt: TGTGCCAGCAGTCCGCCGGGCCTCTACGAGCAGTACTTC
cdr3_aa: CASSPPGLYEQYF
d_call: NA
v_call: TRBV27
clone_size: many
j_call: TRBJ2-7

cdr3_nt: TGCAGCGTTGAGCAGACAGCCTACGAGCAGTACTTC
cdr3_aa: CSVEQTAYEQYF
d_call: NA
v_call: TRBV29-1
clone_size: NA
j_call: TRBJ2-7

cdr3_nt: TGTGCCAGCAGCCAAGATAAGGGGAGTTGGGAAAAACTGTTTTTT
cdr3_aa: CASSQDKGSWEKLFF
d_call: NA
v_call: TRBV4-2
clone_size: NA
j_call: TRBJ1-4

cdr3_nt: TGTGCCAGCAGCTTGAGACCCGGGACGGAGACCTACGAGCAGTACTTC
cdr3_aa: CASSLRPGTETYEQYF
d_call: NA
v_call: TRBV7-2
clone_size: many
j_call: TRBJ2-7

cdr3_nt: TGTGCCAGCAGCTTAGCGGGGGGGAGCTCCTACGAGCAGTACTTC
cdr3_aa: CASSLAGGSSYEQYF
d_call: TRBD2
v_call: TRBV7-2
clone_size: many
j_call: TRBJ2-7

cdr3_nt: TGTGCCAGTAGTCCGGGACAGAACACTGAAGCTTTCTTT
cdr3_aa: CASSPGQNTEAFF
d_call: NA
v_call: TRBV19
clone_size: NA
j_call: TRBJ1-1

cdr3_nt: TGCAGTGCTAGAGATCCGGGGTTCTCTGGAAACACCATATATTTT
cdr3_aa: CSARDPGFSGNTIYF
d_call: NA
v_call: TRBV20-1
clone_size: medium-sized
j_call: TRBJ1-3

cdr3_nt: TGCGCCAGCAGCCAAGTAGGGGCGAGCTATGGCTACACCTTC
cdr3_aa: CASSQVGASYGYTF
d_call: NA
v_call: TRBV4-1
clone_size: NA
j_call: TRBJ1-2

cdr3_nt: TGTGCCAGCAGTTTATTAGGCAGCGGGGAAGCTTTCTTT
cdr3_aa: CASSLLGSGEAFF
d_call: NA
v_call: TRBV28
clone_size: many
j_call: TRBJ1-1

cdr3_nt: TGTGCCAGCAGTTACTCAGGGACTAGCGGGAGCGAGACCCAGTACTTC
cdr3_aa: CASSYSGTSGSETQYF
d_call: TRBD2
v_call: TRBV6-5
clone_size: many
j_call: TRBJ2-5